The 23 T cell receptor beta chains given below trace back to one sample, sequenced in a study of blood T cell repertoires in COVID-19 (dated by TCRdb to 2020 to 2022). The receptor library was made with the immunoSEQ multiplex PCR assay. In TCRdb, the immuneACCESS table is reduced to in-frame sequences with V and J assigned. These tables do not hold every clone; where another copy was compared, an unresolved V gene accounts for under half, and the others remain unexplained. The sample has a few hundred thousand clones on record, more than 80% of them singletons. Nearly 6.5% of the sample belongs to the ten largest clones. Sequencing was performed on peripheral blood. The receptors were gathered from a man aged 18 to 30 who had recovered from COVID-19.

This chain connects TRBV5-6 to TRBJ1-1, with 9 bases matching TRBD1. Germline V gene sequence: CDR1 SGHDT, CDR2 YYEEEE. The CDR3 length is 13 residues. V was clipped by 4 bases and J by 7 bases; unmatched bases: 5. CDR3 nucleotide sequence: TGTGCCAGCAGCCCACAGGGGGCCCTTGAAGCTTTCTTT. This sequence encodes CASSPQGALEAFF.

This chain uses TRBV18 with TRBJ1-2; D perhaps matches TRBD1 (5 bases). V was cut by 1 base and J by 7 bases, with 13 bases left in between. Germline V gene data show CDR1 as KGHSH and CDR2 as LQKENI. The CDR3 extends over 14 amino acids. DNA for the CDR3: TGTGCCAGCTCACCACTCGGAGTGGACACTGGCTACACCTTC. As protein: CASSPLGVDTGYTF.

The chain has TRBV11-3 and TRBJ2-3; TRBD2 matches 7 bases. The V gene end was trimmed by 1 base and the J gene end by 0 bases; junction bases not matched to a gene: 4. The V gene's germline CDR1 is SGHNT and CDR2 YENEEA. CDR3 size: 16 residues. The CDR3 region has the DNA TGTGCCAGCAGCTTAGCGGCGGGAGCTAGCACAGATACGCAGTATTTT. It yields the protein CASSLAAGASTDTQYF.

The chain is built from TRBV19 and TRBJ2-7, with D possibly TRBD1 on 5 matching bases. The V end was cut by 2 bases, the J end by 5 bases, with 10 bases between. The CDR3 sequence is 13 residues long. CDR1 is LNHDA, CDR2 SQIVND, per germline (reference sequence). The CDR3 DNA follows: TGTGCCAGTAGTATACAGGGTGCCCACGAGCAGTACTTC. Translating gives CASSIQGAHEQYF.

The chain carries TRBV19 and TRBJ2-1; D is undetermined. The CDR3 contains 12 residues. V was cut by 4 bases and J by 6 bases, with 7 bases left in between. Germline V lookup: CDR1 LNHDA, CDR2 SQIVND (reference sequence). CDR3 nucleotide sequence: TGTGCCAGTAGTAATGAGTTCAATGAGCAGTTCTTC. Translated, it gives CASSNEFNEQFF.

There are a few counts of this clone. CDR3 loop: CASKRDRATGELFF. CDR3 sequence (DNA): TGTGCCAGCAAGAGGGACAGGGCCACCGGGGAGCTGTTTTTT. The rearrangement links TRBV7-8 to TRBJ2-2; the match to TRBD1 covers 9 bases. Germline V gives CDR1 SGHVS, CDR2 FQNEAQ. The CDR3 spans 14 residues. Losses at the gene ends were 7 bases for V and 4 bases for J; bases not matched to a gene: 4.

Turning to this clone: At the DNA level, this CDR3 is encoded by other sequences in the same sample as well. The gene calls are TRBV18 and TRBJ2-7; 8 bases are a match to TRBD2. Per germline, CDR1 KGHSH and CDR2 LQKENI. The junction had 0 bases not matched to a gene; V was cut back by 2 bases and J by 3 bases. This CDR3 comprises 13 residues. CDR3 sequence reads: CASSPTSGYEQYF. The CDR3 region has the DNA TGTGCCAGCTCACCAACTAGCGGCTACGAGCAGTACTTC.

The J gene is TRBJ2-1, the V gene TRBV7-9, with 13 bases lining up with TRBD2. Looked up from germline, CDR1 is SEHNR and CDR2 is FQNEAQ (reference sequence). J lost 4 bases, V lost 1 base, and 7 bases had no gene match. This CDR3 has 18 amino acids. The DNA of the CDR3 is TGTGCCAGCAGCTTAGGGGCCGGGACTAGCGGGAAGTACAATGAGCAGTTCTTC. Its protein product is CASSLGAGTSGKYNEQFF.

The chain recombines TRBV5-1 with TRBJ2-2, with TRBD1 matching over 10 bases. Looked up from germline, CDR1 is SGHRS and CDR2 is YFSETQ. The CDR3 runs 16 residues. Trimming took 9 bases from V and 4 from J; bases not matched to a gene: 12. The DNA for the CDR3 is TGCGCCACCTCCTACGGGACAGGGGACCTCACCGGGGAGCTGTTTTTT. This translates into CATSYGTGDLTGELFF.

The CDR3 bases are TGTGCCAGCGCTGCATTCTCCTACTACAATGAGCAGTTCTTC. This codes for CASAAFSYYNEQFF. The chain links TRBV27 to TRBJ2-1; the D is unclear. This CDR3 is 14 amino acids long. V was trimmed by 8 bases and J by 3 bases, leaving 14 bases between them. CDR1 and CDR2 (germline): MNHEY, SMNVEV (reference sequence).

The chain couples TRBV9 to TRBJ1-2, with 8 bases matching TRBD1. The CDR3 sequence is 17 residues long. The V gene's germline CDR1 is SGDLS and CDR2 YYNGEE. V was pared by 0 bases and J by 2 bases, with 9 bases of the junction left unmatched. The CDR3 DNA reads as TGTGCCAGCAGCGTAGGGGGACAGGTCAGGAGCAACTATGGCTACACCTTC. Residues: CASSVGGQVRSNYGYTF. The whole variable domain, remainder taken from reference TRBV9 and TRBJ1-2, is DSGVTQTPKHLITATGQRVTLRCSPRSGDLSVYWYQQSLDQGLQFLIQYYNGEERAKGNILERFSAQQFPDLHSELNLSSLELGDSALYFCASSVGGQVRSNYGYTFGSGTRLTVV.

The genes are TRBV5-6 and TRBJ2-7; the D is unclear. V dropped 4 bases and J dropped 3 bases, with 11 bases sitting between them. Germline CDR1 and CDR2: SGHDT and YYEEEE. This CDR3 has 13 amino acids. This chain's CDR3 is CASSPRPFYEQYF. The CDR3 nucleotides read TGTGCCAGCAGCCCCCGTCCTTTCTACGAGCAGTACTTC. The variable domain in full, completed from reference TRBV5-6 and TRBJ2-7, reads DAGVTQSPTHLIKTRGQQVTLRCSPKSGHDTVSWYQQALGQGPQFIFQYYEEEERQRGNFPDRFSGHQFPNYSSELNVNALLLGDSALYLCASSPRPFYEQYFGPGTRLTVT.

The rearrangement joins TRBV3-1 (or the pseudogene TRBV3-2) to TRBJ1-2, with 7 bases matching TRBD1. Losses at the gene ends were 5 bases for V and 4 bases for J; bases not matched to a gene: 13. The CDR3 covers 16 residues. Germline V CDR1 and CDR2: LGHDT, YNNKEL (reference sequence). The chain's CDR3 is CASSEGTGERSYGYTF. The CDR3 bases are TGTGCCAGCAGCGAAGGCACAGGGGAAAGAAGCTATGGCTACACCTTC.

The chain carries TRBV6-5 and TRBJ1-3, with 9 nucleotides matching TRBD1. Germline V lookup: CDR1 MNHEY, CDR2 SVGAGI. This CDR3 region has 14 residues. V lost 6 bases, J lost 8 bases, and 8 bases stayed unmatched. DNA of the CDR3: TGTGCCAGCAGGAGGACAGGGGATAGAGACACCATATATTTT. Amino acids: CASRRTGDRDTIYF.

The CDR3 reads CASSYSGKQYF. In DNA form, the CDR3 reads TGTGCCAGCAGTTATTCCGGGAAGCAGTACTTC. This sequence joins TRBV6-5 and TRBJ2-7; weak D call: TRBD2 (5 bases). Trimming took off 3 bases at V and 8 bases at J, with 8 bases between the two ends. Germline values: CDR1 MNHEY, CDR2 SVGAGI. The CDR3 has 11 amino acids.

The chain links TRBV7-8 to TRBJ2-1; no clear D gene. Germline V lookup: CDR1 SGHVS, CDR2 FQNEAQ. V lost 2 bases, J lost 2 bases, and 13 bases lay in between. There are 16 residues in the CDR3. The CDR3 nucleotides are TGTGCCAGCAGCTTAATCTTATCAGATGCCTACAATGAGCAGTTCTTC. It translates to CASSLILSDAYNEQFF.

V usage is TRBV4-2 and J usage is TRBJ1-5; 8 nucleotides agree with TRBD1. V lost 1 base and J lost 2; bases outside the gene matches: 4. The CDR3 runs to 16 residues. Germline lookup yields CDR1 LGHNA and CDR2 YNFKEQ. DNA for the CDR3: TGTGCCAGCAGCCAAGGACAGGGGTCGGGCAATCAGCCCCAGCATTTT. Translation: CASSQGQGSGNQPQHF.

DNA for the CDR3: TGCAGTGCTACCCTCGGTACGCAGTATTTT. This sequence encodes CSATLGTQYF. The genes are TRBV20-1 and TRBJ2-3; D uncertain. Germline V gives CDR1 DFQATT, CDR2 SNEGSKA (reference sequence). V was clipped by 4 bases and J by 8 bases, with 7 bases between them. This CDR3 has 10 amino acids.

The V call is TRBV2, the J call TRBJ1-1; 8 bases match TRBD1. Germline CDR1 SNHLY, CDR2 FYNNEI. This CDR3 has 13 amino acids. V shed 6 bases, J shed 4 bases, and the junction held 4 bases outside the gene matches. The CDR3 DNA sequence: TGTGCCAGCAGGACGACAGGGGCCACTGAAGCTTTCTTT. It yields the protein CASRTTGATEAFF.

In nucleotides, the CDR3 is TGTGCCAGTAGTAGCCAAACAGGGAATAATGGCTACACCTTC. Residues: CASSSQTGNNGYTF. The J gene is TRBJ1-2, the V gene TRBV19; perhaps TRBD1 as D (6 bases). This CDR3 contains 14 residues. Germline loops: CDR1 LNHDA, CDR2 SQIVND (reference sequence). V dropped 4 bases and J dropped 6 bases, with 15 bases sitting between them.

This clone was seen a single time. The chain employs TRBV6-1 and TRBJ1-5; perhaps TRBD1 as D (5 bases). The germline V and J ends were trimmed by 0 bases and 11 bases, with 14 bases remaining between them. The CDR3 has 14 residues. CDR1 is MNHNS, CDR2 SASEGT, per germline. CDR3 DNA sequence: TGTGCCAGCAGTGAAGCAGACTTCAGGGCCGCCCAGCATTTT. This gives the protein CASSEADFRAAQHF.

The CDR3 spells CASSPDPSGRAEEQFF. Here the CDR3 DNA reads TGTGCCAGCAGCCCCGACCCTAGCGGGAGGGCCGAAGAGCAGTTCTTC. The V call is TRBV13, the J call TRBJ2-1, with 12 bases aligning to TRBD2. Unmatched junction bases numbered 12, after V lost 5 bases and J lost 10 bases. Germline lookup yields CDR1 PRHDT and CDR2 FYEKMQ (reference sequence). The CDR3 contains 16 residues.

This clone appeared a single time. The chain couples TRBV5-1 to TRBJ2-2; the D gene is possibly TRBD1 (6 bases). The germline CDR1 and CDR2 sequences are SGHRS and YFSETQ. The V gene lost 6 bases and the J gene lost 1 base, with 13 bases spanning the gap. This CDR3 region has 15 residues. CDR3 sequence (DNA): TGCGCCAGCACCTCCGGGACATTGAACACCGGGGAGCTGTTTTTT. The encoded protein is CASTSGTLNTGELFF.